The rows below give T cell receptor beta chains drawn from one sample of a study of T cell repertoires in cytomegalovirus infection. Each CDR3 protein gets one entry after TCRdb re-called the reads with MiXCR. The sample carries around 250,000 distinct CDR3 sequences, 15% to 20% recorded once. Sequenced input: CD8+ T cells from PBMCs. These receptors were collected from a human donor in good health (CMV status not recorded). Some clones in this sample may be carry-over from other donors' samples. Each CDR3 is given with its conserved first and last residue. Fields, in order: D gene, CDR3 length, J gene, V gene, clone size, CDR3 DNA, CDR3 protein. The D gene is left open where the match is weak. Clone size appears in some rows only: once, few, many, or a class for an expanded clone.

>TRBD1|14|TRBJ2-7|TRBV19|.
TGTGCCAGTAGTTGGACAGGGGAGGGCTACGAGCAGTACTTC
CASSWTGEGYEQYF
>TRBD1|14|TRBJ1-5|TRBV5-6|.
TGTGCCAGCAGCGGACAGGGAGTTCATCAGCCCCAGCATTTT
CASSGQGVHQPQHF
>.|15|TRBJ2-3|TRBV28|.
TGTGCCAGCAGTACCCCGGGCGCCAGCACAGATACGCAGTATTTT
CASSTPGASTDTQYF
>.|15|TRBJ2-2|TRBV2|.
TGTGCCAGCAGTGATCGGGCTCCCAACACCGGGGAGCTGTTTTTT
CASSDRAPNTGELFF
>.|12|TRBJ2-7|TRBV5-6|.
TGTGCCAGCAGCCCTGTAGGGGACGAGCAGTACTTC
CASSPVGDEQYF
>.|12|TRBJ2-3|TRBV7-2|many
TGTGCCAGCAGCTCTAACACAGATACGCAGTATTTT
CASSSNTDTQYF
>TRBD1|15|TRBJ1-1|TRBV4-1|few
TGCGCCAGCAGCCAATCTGACAGGGAGGGGACTGAAGCTTTCTTT
CASSQSDREGTEAFF
>.|15|TRBJ2-5|TRBV18|few
TGTGCCAGCTCACCACCGAACGGAGAGGAAGAGACCCAGTACTTC
CASSPPNGEEETQYF
>.|16|TRBJ2-1|TRBV7-9|many
TGTGCCAGCAGCTTATTCGGGTCCGGGATATACAATGAGCAGTTCTTC
CASSLFGSGIYNEQFF
>.|19|TRBJ1-6|TRBV7-8|many
TGTGCCAGCCAGGAGGTCAGTTTCGCCTATCCGACTTATAATTCACCCCTCCACTTT
CASQEVSFAYPTYNSPLHF
>.|16|TRBJ1-4|TRBV6-8|few
TGTGCCAGCAGTTACGCCCCCGACAGCCCTAATGAAAAACTGTTTTTT
CASSYAPDSPNEKLFF
>TRBD1|17|TRBJ1-5|TRBV28|.
TGTGCCAGCAGTTTCAGGGGGACAGTCTATAGCAATCAGCCCCAGCATTTT
CASSFRGTVYSNQPQHF
>TRBD2|15|TRBJ2-7|TRBV20-1|.
TGCAGTGCTAGAGCGGACGCCGCGGGGGCCTACGAGCAGTACTTC
CSARADAAGAYEQYF
>TRBD1|14|TRBJ1-2|TRBV25-1|.
TGTGCCAGCAGTCCCCGGACAGGGGGCGACGGCTACACCTTC
CASSPRTGGDGYTF
>.|13|TRBJ2-7|TRBV20-1|few
TGCAGTGCTAGAGATCAAACTTCTTACGAGCAGTACTTC
CSARDQTSYEQYF
>.|14|TRBJ2-3|TRBV28|few
TGTGCCAGCAGTTTAGTGGGATGGCCAGATACGCAGTATTTT
CASSLVGWPDTQYF